Given below is one T cell receptor beta chain in context. It has no known antigen specificity. There are no base qualities to consult, and no much larger clone falls within one base. A distance of 11 bases separates the germline ends of V and J, which lose 2 bases and 7 bases respectively. CDR1 is given as SEHNR and CDR2 as FQNEAQ, both from the germline V gene (reference sequence). Spanning cysteine to phenylalanine, the CDR3 consists of 13 amino acids. The only DNA kept is the CDR3, 39 bases in frame from the first base. The sample belongs to a study of human T cells and chemical hapten exposure (TCRdb year 2021). For context, the study as a whole: For sensitization, 2% DPC in acetone was applied to a roughly 2 cm by roughly 2 cm area of upper inner arm skin. Throughout the roughly 25-week study period, patients were also given weekly therapeutic DPC doses on the scalp. Patch testing was performed on the upper back with Finn chambers containing 0.01% DPC, and the patch tests were scored after 6 days according to International Contact Dermatitis Research Group standards. The patient cohort, mostly female, included alopecia areata with under or over 50% scalp involvement, alopecia totalis and alopecia universalis. Libraries were pooled for sequencing, and variation in per-sample TCR yields was attributed mainly to small differences in library volumes within the pool. This study followed changes in the peripheral blood TCR repertoire in vivo during primary and secondary sensitization of alopecia patients to the hapten diphenylcyclopropenone (DPC). Blood samples were taken from patients before sensitization (week 0) and then at 2, 6 and about 24 weeks after DPC sensitization. Nearly 30 alopecia patients provided blood for TCR sequencing at one to four time points (pre-sensitization, 2, 6 and 24 weeks). Results the study describes overall, beyond this receptor: Because all patients had alopecia, a presumed autoimmune disease, the immune response of the patients might differ from that of healthy individuals. Expanded TCRs formed significantly more large CDR3 similarity clusters than pre-sensitization or healthy control sets, consistent with antigen-driven responses. The number of PT1 expanded TCRs positively correlated with patch test score, significant at thresholds 8, 16 and 32 but not 4. DPC sensitization did not change the number of TCRs with a frequency above 1 in 1000, and there was no evidence of changes in global repertoire structure. Repeated subsampling changed both the strength of the expansion versus patch-test correlation and the threshold at which the correlation became significant.

Libraries came from RACE. The instrument given in TCRdb is NextSeq 500. Library preparation attached unique molecular identifiers to individual cDNA molecules for quantitative, reproducible TCR counting. From each blood RNA sample, both TCR alpha and TCR beta chains were sequenced. For the original study's pipeline: The median number of TCRs per sample was some 100,000, ranging from roughly 20,000 to 700,000. The Decombinator software suite was used to annotate V, J and CDR3 in the TCR reads. For the PS versus PT1 abundance plots, all samples were subsampled to the same number of TCRs (28,000). TCRs were defined as expanded if absent before sensitization and observed at least eight times at the 2-week time point. In TCRdb, the public reads were trimmed at Q25 with fastp and aligned with MiXCR, with productive beta chains retained. CDR3 protein duplicates are merged, each entry listing the most common genes and DNA. The V and J calls and clone size come from TCRdb's table, not from the authors' own analysis. This sample has about 380,000 distinct CDR3 sequences in its table, and 4.5% to 5.5% of those were observed once. The ten largest account for 2.6% of the sample.

The sample's time point, from its label and the paper: pre-sensitization, week 0. Per the publication, the treatment or condition label means: therapeutic diphenylcyclopropenone sensitization with weekly scalp DPC. At every patch-test visit, the blood draw took place before the patch test was put on. Eligible patients were aged 18 to 70, diagnosed with alopecia, deemed suitable for DPC therapy, and excluded if pregnant. Unfractionated whole blood was collected in Tempus Blood RNA tubes, and total RNA was extracted from that blood. The rearrangement combines TRBV7-9 with TRBJ2-5; a tentative D call is TRBD2 (5 bases match). This receptor was obtained from a woman in her forties or fifties with alopecia areata. Some clones in this sample may be carry-over from other donors' samples. The sequences come from whole blood, collected in connection with sensitization to the hapten diphenylcyclopropenone (DPC). The CDR3 region has the sequence CASSLKGEGTQYF. The DNA sequence is TGTGCCAGCAGCTTAAAGGGAGAGGGGACCCAGTACTTC.